This TCR beta chain came from a study of T cell responses to AZD1222 COVID-19 vaccine. Study results and caveats: The CD4 TCRs associated with vaccination extended across spike and predominated at 160-218 and 743-854.

Assay used: immunoSEQ multiplex PCR; TCRdb lists only in-frame clones, some missing. The table includes 100,000 to 150,000 clones, around 92% detected once. The V gene lost 6 bases and the J gene lost 0 bases, with 11 bases spanning the gap. Germline CDR1 MNHNY, CDR2 SVGAGI (reference sequence). The CDR3 consists of 14 residues. As to this clone: The antigen remains undetermined.

The TCR comes from an adult in good health. The sample here was peripheral blood, taken on day 0 of AZD1222 vaccination. The chain carries TRBV6-6 and TRBJ1-2; D perhaps matches TRBD1 (6 bases). For the CDR3, the DNA is TGTGCCAGCAGCCCGGGACAACCTAACTATGGCTACACCTTC. Its translation: CASSPGQPNYGYTF.